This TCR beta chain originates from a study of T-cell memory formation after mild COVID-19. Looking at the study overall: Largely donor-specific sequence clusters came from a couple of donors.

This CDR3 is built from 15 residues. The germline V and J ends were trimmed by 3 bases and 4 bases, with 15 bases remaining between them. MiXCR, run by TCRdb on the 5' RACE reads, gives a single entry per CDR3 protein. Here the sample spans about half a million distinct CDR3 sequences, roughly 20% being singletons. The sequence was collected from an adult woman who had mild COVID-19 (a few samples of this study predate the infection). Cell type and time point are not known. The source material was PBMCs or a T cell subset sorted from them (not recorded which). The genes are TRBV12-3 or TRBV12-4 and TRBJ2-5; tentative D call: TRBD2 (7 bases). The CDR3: CASSFGGGQGETQYF. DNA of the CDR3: TGTGCCAGCAGTTTTGGGGGGGGCCAGGGAGAGACCCAGTACTTC.